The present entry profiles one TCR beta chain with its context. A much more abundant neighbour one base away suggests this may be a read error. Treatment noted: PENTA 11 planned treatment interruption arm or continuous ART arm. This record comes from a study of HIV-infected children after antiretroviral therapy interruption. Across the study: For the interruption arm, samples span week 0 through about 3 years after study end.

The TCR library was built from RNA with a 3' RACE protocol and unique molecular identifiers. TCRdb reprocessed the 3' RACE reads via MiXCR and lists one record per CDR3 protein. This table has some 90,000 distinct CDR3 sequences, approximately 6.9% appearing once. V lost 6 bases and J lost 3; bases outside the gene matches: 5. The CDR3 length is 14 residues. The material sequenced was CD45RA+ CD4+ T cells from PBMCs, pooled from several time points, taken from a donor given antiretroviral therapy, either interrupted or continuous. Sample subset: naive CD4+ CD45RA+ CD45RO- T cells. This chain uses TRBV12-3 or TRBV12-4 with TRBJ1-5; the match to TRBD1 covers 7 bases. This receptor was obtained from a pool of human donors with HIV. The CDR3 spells CASRKGQDNQPQHF. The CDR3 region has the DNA TGTGCCAGCAGGAAAGGACAGGACAATCAGCCCCAGCATTTT.